Shown below are 24 T cell receptor beta chains from a single sample sequenced in a study of cytomegalovirus exposure and HLA in healthy donors. Primers for the PCR totalled 60 Vbeta and 13 Jbeta. Clones were sequenced by immunoSEQ multiplex PCR, and TCRdb holds only the in-frame ones, with some missing. The data hold approximately 130,000 clones, with about 69% observed a single time. The specimen sequenced was PBMCs. These TCRs come from a man aged 25-40 years in good health and CMV-seronegative.

The V gene is TRBV9, the J gene TRBJ2-3, with TRBD2 as a possible D gene (6 bases). Trimming removed 0 bases at V and 2 bases at J, with 10 bases between. The CDR3 is 15 residues long. Germline CDR1 SGDLS, CDR2 YYNGEE. The CDR3 here is CASSVVPGDTDTQYF. As DNA, the CDR3 is TGTGCCAGCAGCGTAGTACCGGGGGACACAGATACGCAGTATTTT.

The chain combines TRBV29-1 with TRBJ2-5; D perhaps matches TRBD2 (7 bases). The germline gives CDR1 SQVTM, CDR2 ANQGSEA. V was clipped by 7 bases and J by 4 bases, with 16 bases between them. CDR3 length: 13 residues. The CDR3 nucleotides are TGCAGCGCCGCACGGGGGGCGGGAGAGACCCAGTACTTC. Protein sequence: CSAARGAGETQYF.

The chain links TRBV7-9 to TRBJ2-1; 8 nucleotides match TRBD2. The trim removed 1 base at V and 3 bases at J, leaving 8 bases unmatched. The germline CDR1 and CDR2 sequences are SEHNR and FQNEAQ (reference sequence). The CDR3 is 17 amino acids. Here the CDR3 DNA reads TGTGCCAGCAGCTTAGTTTTCACTAGCGGATACTACAATGAGCAGTTCTTC. Its translation: CASSLVFTSGYYNEQFF.

The chain combines TRBV6-1 with TRBJ1-5; TRBD1 aligns across 7 bases. The CDR3 sequence is 16 residues long. CDR1 is MNHNS and CDR2 is SASEGT in the germline V gene. Trimming removed 4 bases from V and 1 base from J; junction bases left unmatched: 7. The CDR3 coding sequence is TGTGCCAGCAGTGTTAGCAGGGGGGTAAGCAATCAGCCCCAGCATTTT. Translation: CASSVSRGVSNQPQHF.

J is TRBJ2-7 and V is TRBV27; 11 bases align to TRBD2. Germline-derived CDR1 and CDR2 are MNHEY and SMNVEV (reference sequence). This CDR3 has 15 residues. Trimming at V came to 5 bases and at J to 5 bases, leaving 8 bases not matched to a gene. CDR3 in DNA: TGTGCCAGCAGTCCCGGGACTAGCGGAGCTGACGAGCAGTACTTC. Its protein product is CASSPGTSGADEQYF.

The rearrangement joins TRBV27 to TRBJ1-1; D might be TRBD1 (6 bases). Trimming shortened V by 5 bases and J by 3 bases, and 16 bases separated the two germline ends. The germline CDR1 and CDR2 sequences are MNHEY and SMNVEV (reference sequence). The CDR3 totals 15 residues. In nucleotides, the CDR3 is TGTGCCAGCAGTCGCGAAAATTACAGGGACACTGAAGCTTTCTTT. Translating gives CASSRENYRDTEAFF.

The chain links TRBV7-8 to TRBJ2-1; TRBD2 is a possible D gene (7 bases). CDR1 and CDR2 from the germline V gene are SGHVS and FQNEAQ. This CDR3 spans 14 amino acids. Between the trimmed V and J ends, which lost 5 bases and 7 bases, there was a span of 15 bases. The CDR3, as DNA: TGTGCCAGCAGCCCCGTGGGGGGGGCGAATGAGCAGTTCTTC. Encoded protein: CASSPVGGANEQFF.

The chain carries TRBV25-1 and TRBJ1-1; D not certain. Deletions cut 4 bases from V and 0 bases from J, with 15 bases between. Germline CDR1 is MGHDK and CDR2 is SYGVNS. This CDR3 has 16 amino acids. CDR3 residues: CASSALEAILNTEAFF. CDR3 coding DNA: TGTGCCAGCAGTGCCCTGGAGGCCATTTTGAACACTGAAGCTTTCTTT.

This chain connects TRBV28 to TRBJ1-2, with 11 bases matching TRBD1. The CDR3 has 17 amino acids. Germline trimming cut 1 base from V and 2 bases from J; bases unmatched to any gene: 6. The germline CDR1 and CDR2 sequences are MDHEN and SYDVKM. The chain's CDR3 is CASSLLGTGGGNYGYTF. CDR3 nucleotide sequence: TGTGCCAGCAGTTTATTAGGGACAGGGGGAGGAAACTATGGCTACACCTTC.

The CDR3 coding sequence is TGTGCCTGGAGTTTCGGAGAGACCCAGTACTTC. Protein: CAWSFGETQYF. The chain uses TRBV30 and TRBJ2-5; D unclear. The CDR3 runs 11 residues. Per the germline V gene, CDR1 is GTSNPN and CDR2 is SVGIG (reference sequence). V was shortened by 2 bases and J by 4 bases, with 5 bases between the two germline ends.

The chain carries TRBV30 and TRBJ1-2; no firm D call. CDR1 and CDR2 from the germline V gene are GTSNPN and SVGIG (reference sequence). V lost 6 bases and J lost 5, with 16 bases in between. There are 13 residues in the CDR3. CDR3 bases: TGTGCCTGCGCTTTCGAAAGGGAGTATGGCTACACCTTC. It is translated as CACAFEREYGYTF.

CDR3 loop: CASSFEQVERAFFFNEQFF. Written as DNA, the CDR3 is TGTGCCAGCAGTTTTGAACAGGTAGAACGTGCCTTTTTTTTCAATGAGCAGTTCTTC. The J gene is TRBJ2-1, the V gene TRBV6-9, with D perhaps matching TRBD1 (5 bases). The CDR3 has 19 residues. Germline CDR1 MNHGY, CDR2 SVAAGI. The V end was cut by 4 bases, the J end by 6 bases, with 28 bases between.

The chain carries TRBV18 and TRBJ2-3; perhaps TRBD2 as D (6 bases). The CDR3 is 20 amino acids. The V end lost 3 bases, the J end lost 0 bases, and 25 bases lay between the germline ends. CDR1 and CDR2 from the germline V gene are KGHSH and LQKENI. DNA of the CDR3: TGTGCCAGCTCACCCCGCGACTATAGCGGTTCAGAGCTTAGCACAGATACGCAGTATTTT. This gives the protein CASSPRDYSGSELSTDTQYF.

The chain couples TRBV2 to TRBJ2-2, with 7 nucleotides matching TRBD1. This CDR3 spans 16 amino acids. Germline V gene lookup returns CDR1 SNHLY and CDR2 FYNNEI. The ends lost 6 bases at V and 3 bases at J; junction bases unmatched: 10. CDR3 residues: CASRHRGSSDTGELFF. CDR3 DNA sequence: TGTGCCAGCAGGCACAGGGGTTCATCGGACACCGGGGAGCTGTTTTTT.

The rearrangement uses TRBV5-4 and TRBJ1-2; tentatively, D is TRBD1 (6 bases). The CDR3 loop spans 14 amino acids. V was pared by 3 bases and J by 4 bases, with 13 bases between. The germline gives CDR1 SGHNT, CDR2 YYREEE (reference sequence). The CDR3 DNA follows: TGTGCCAGCAGCTCGGTAGGGGGGGGCTATGGCTACACCTTC. This sequence encodes CASSSVGGGYGYTF.

The genes are TRBV28 and TRBJ2-5, with D hard to call. The CDR3 sequence is 13 residues long. The V end was cut by 5 bases, the J end by 5 bases, with 12 bases between. Germline V gene lookup returns CDR1 MDHEN and CDR2 SYDVKM. The CDR3 sequence is CASSHALEETQYF. CDR3 DNA: TGTGCCAGCAGTCACGCACTCGAGGAGACCCAGTACTTC.

This sequence joins TRBV19 and TRBJ2-5; weak D call: TRBD2 (5 bases). The CDR3 runs 14 residues. Trimming took off 5 bases at V and 7 bases at J, with 17 bases between the two ends. Germline V CDR1 and CDR2: LNHDA, SQIVND (reference sequence). CDR3 in amino acids: CASSQTDGVGTQYF. CDR3 sequence (DNA): TGTGCCAGTAGTCAAACAGACGGGGTGGGGACCCAGTACTTC.

This chain connects TRBV19 to TRBJ1-5; D remains ambiguous. Trimming removed 6 bases from V and 7 bases from J, with 10 bases in between. Germline V lookup: CDR1 LNHDA, CDR2 SQIVND (reference sequence). The CDR3 has 12 amino acids. The CDR3 nucleotides read TGTGCCAGTAGCCCGGGTTGGCAGCCCCAGCATTTT. It yields the protein CASSPGWQPQHF. The whole variable domain, filled in from reference TRBV19 and TRBJ1-5, reads DGGITQSPKYLFRKEGQNVTLSCEQNLNHDAMYWYRQDPGQGLRLIYYSQIVNDFQKGDIAEGYSVSREKKESFPLTVTSAQKNPTAFYLCASSPGWQPQHFGDGTRLSIL.

V is TRBV5-1 and J is TRBJ1-1; possibly TRBD1 for D (6 bases). CDR1 and CDR2 (germline): SGHRS, YFSETQ. There are 16 residues in the CDR3. Trimming cost V 3 bases and J 0 bases, with 15 bases left between them. The CDR3 DNA reads as TGCGCCAGCAGCTCTCAAACGACAGGCATGAACACTGAAGCTTTCTTT. Residues: CASSSQTTGMNTEAFF.

The chain recombines TRBV7-2 with TRBJ1-1; 7 nucleotides line up with TRBD1. The ends lost 3 bases at V and 8 bases at J; junction bases unmatched: 15. The germline V gene has CDR1 SGHTA and CDR2 FQGNSA. The CDR3 consists of 16 residues. DNA for the CDR3: TGTGCCAGCAGCTTCCGACTGACAGGGTCCCCTACAGAAGCTTTCTTT. Encoded protein: CASSFRLTGSPTEAFF.

This clone was detected only once. DNA for the CDR3: TGTGCCAGCAGCACTACGCGGGGACCCTACGAGCAGTACTTC. Encoded protein: CASSTTRGPYEQYF. The V gene is TRBV7-9, the J gene TRBJ2-7; the D gene is possibly TRBD2 (6 bases). The ends were cut back, 5 bases at V and 2 bases at J, with 13 bases in the middle. This CDR3 spans 14 amino acids. Germline V gives CDR1 SEHNR, CDR2 FQNEAQ (reference sequence).

The rearrangement links TRBV29-1 to TRBJ2-1, with 8 positions matching TRBD2. J lost 3 bases, V lost 3 bases, and 7 bases had no gene match. Germline V lookup: CDR1 SQVTM, CDR2 ANQGSEA. There are 15 residues in the CDR3. The CDR3 DNA is TGCAGCGTTGATGGGCTAGCGGGCATCTACAATGAGCAGTTCTTC. Translating it yields CSVDGLAGIYNEQFF.

This chain links TRBV30 with TRBJ2-7, with 8 bases aligning to TRBD2. Germline CDR1 GTSNPN, CDR2 SVGIG (reference sequence). V trimming: 2 bases; J trimming: 2 bases; junction bases outside the gene matches: 5. The CDR3 loop spans 14 amino acids. As DNA, the CDR3 is TGTGCCTGGAGTCTTCGGGAGGGGGCCTACGAGCAGTACTTC. This translates into CAWSLREGAYEQYF.

The gene calls are TRBV7-2 and TRBJ1-2; D is uncertain. CDR3 size: 16 residues. Germline V gene lookup returns CDR1 SGHTA and CDR2 FQGNSA. V lost 0 bases to trimming and J lost 3 bases, with 14 bases between them. CDR3 nucleotide sequence: TGTGCCAGCAGCTTAGCCTCTAGTACACCCTACTATGGCTACACCTTC. It is translated as CASSLASSTPYYGYTF.